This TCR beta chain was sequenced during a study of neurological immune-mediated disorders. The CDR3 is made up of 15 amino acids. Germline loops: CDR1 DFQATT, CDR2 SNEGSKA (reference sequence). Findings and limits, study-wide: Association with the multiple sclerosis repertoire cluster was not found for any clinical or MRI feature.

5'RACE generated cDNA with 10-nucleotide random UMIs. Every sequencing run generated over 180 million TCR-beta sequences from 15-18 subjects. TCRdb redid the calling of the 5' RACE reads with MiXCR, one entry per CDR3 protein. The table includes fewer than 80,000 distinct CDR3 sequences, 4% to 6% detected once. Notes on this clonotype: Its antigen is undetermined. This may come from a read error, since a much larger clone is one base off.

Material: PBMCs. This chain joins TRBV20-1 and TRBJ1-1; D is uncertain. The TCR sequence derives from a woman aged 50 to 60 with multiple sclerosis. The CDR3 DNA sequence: TGCAGTGCTAAGGAAGCGGGCACGCCGAACACTGAAGATTTCTTT. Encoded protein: CSAKEAGTPNTEDFF.